These 30 T cell receptor beta chains were all obtained from the same sample, sequenced in a study of vaccination and CD4 T cells after COVID-19 (dated by TCRdb to between 2021 and 2024). Library prep was done by PCR. TCRdb names Illumina iSeq 100 as the instrument used. DNA from cultured CD4+ T cells underwent TCR sequencing with the Oncomine TCR Beta short-read assay at the Johns Hopkins FTIC core. TCRdb ran its own pipeline on the public reads, namely fastp trimming at Q25 and MiXCR clone calling, and kept in-frame beta chains. One record per CDR3 amino acid sequence lists the most common genes and DNA. The sample contains just under 20,000 distinct CDR3 sequences, about 42% of them found a single time. The top ten clones comprise roughly a quarter of the sample. The treatment or condition label for this specimen denotes: roughly 10-day PBMC culture with coronavirus spike peptide pools or control peptides (ViraFEST assay).

Their recognized antigens are unknown. The input for sequencing was CD4+ T cells from blood, cultured in vitro, taken before SARS-CoV-2 vaccination. The receptors here all came from a human donor who received a COVID-19 vaccine.

In nucleotides, the CDR3 is TGTGCCAGCAGCCAAGTGAGAGGGGGCTACACCTTC. Amino acid sequence: CASSQVRGGYTF. The V gene is TRBV3-1, the J gene TRBJ1-2, with D uncertain. The CDR3 spans 12 residues. CDR1 is LGHDT and CDR2 is YNNKEL in the germline V gene (reference sequence). V lost 1 base and J lost 8, with 8 bases in between.

This clonotype was seen only a few times. The V call is TRBV19, the J call TRBJ1-5; TRBD1 is a possible D gene (6 bases). Germline V gene data show CDR1 as LNHDA and CDR2 as SQIVND (reference sequence). CDR3 length equals 14 residues. V shed 4 bases and J shed 5 bases, with 12 bases lying between them. As DNA, the CDR3 is TGTGCCAGTAGTAGTGGCAGGGGATATCAGCCCCAGCATTTT. Its translation is CASSSGRGYQPQHF.

This clonotype has a handful of counts. V and J are TRBV7-9 and TRBJ1-1; tentative D call: TRBD1 (5 bases). The V end was cut by 2 bases, the J end by 4 bases, with 11 bases between. The germline gives CDR1 SEHNR, CDR2 FQNEAQ (reference sequence). The CDR3 sequence is 14 residues long. Here the CDR3 reads CASSLFEGATEAFF. The CDR3 DNA reads TGTGCCAGCAGCTTATTTGAAGGGGCCACTGAAGCTTTCTTT.

The chain links TRBV20-1 to TRBJ2-7, with 7 nucleotides matching TRBD1. In germline, CDR1 is DFQATT, CDR2 SNEGSKA (reference sequence). V lost 1 base to trimming and J lost 0 bases; unmatched junction nucleotides: 6. The CDR3 loop spans 15 amino acids. CDR3 protein: CSARGRRTGSYEQYF. DNA for the CDR3: TGCAGTGCTAGAGGGAGAAGGACAGGCTCCTACGAGCAGTACTTC.

This clonotype was seen more than once but under ten times. The V gene is TRBV7-7, the J gene TRBJ2-2; D may match TRBD1 or TRBD2 (5 bases each). The V gene's germline CDR1 is SSHAT and CDR2 FNYEAQ (reference sequence). V shed 8 bases and J shed 5 bases, with 18 bases lying between them. This CDR3 has 15 amino acids. In DNA form, the CDR3 reads TGTGCCAGCCGCATAGCAGGGACGGGGACCGGGGAGCTGTTTTTT. Its translation is CASRIAGTGTGELFF.

This clonotype was recorded only once. Sequence at one end of the junction differs from germline and may be a read error. The V and J genes are TRBV7-9 and TRBJ2-5, with 7 nucleotides matching TRBD2. Germline V lookup: CDR1 SEHNR, CDR2 FQNEAQ (reference sequence). This CDR3 contains 14 residues. The CDR3 loop is CASSLGGYQETQYF. CDR3 sequence (DNA): TGCGCCAGCAGCTTGGGGGGGTACCAAGAGACCCAGTACTTC.

This chain connects TRBV7-9 to TRBJ1-6; 7 nucleotides agree with TRBD1. Trimming at V came to 7 bases and at J to 9 bases, leaving 12 bases not matched to a gene. The germline V gene has CDR1 SEHNR and CDR2 FQNEAQ (reference sequence). The CDR3 is 15 amino acids. DNA for the CDR3: TGTGCCAGCAACACCTTCCGGGACAGTTCTTCACCCCTCCACTTT. It yields the protein CASNTFRDSSSPLHF.

V and J are TRBV11-3 and TRBJ2-7; 8 nucleotides align to TRBD1. V lost 6 bases to trimming and J lost 2 bases; unmatched junction nucleotides: 3. The germline gives CDR1 SGHNT, CDR2 YENEEA. The CDR3 contains 13 residues. The CDR3 region is CASRGQGPYEQYF. The CDR3 nucleotides read TGTGCCAGCAGAGGACAGGGCCCCTACGAGCAGTACTTC.

The CDR3 coding sequence is TGCGCGGGACTAGCGGACGACCTTGGCACAGATACGCAGTATTTT. This sequence encodes CAGLADDLGTDTQYF. The chain couples TRBV20-1 to TRBJ2-3; 11 bases align to TRBD2. This CDR3 spans 15 amino acids. Germline V lookup: CDR1 DFQATT, CDR2 SNEGSKA (reference sequence).

V and J are TRBV30 and TRBJ2-5; 14 nucleotides line up with TRBD2. The CDR3 covers 17 residues. CDR1 is GTSNPN, CDR2 SVGIG, per germline (reference sequence). J lost 0 bases, V lost 6 bases, and 9 bases had no gene match. CDR3 DNA sequence: TGTGCCTGCTTTTGGACTAGCGGGGGGAAGTACCAAGAGACCCAGTACTTC. Its protein product is CACFWTSGGKYQETQYF.

The chain recombines TRBV6-2 or TRBV6-3 with TRBJ2-7; no firm D call. The CDR3 loop spans 16 amino acids. V shed 7 bases and J shed 6 bases, with 25 bases lying between them. Germline lookup yields CDR1 MNHEY and CDR2 SVGEGT. CDR3 nucleotides: TGTGCCAGCACCAACCATAGGCTACTCCCACCCCCCGAGCAGTACTTC. It encodes CASTNHRLLPPPEQYF.

The chain links TRBV25-1 to TRBJ1-2, with D uncertain. Germline V lookup: CDR1 MGHDK, CDR2 SYGVNS. This CDR3 spans 13 amino acids. V was clipped by 4 bases and J by 3 bases, with 9 bases between them. The CDR3 DNA reads as TGTGCCAGCAGTGCCCTTGTGGACTATGGCTACACCTTC. Its translation is CASSALVDYGYTF.

Here the CDR3 DNA reads TGTGCCTGGAGGCTAAGATACGAGCAGTACTTC. The encoded protein is CAWRLRYEQYF. The rearrangement joins TRBV30 to TRBJ2-7; no clear D. This CDR3 is built from 11 residues. V was trimmed by 3 bases and J by 4 bases, leaving 7 bases between them. Looked up from germline, CDR1 is GTSNPN and CDR2 is SVGIG (reference sequence).

This clonotype was detected a few times. The chain couples TRBV6-5 to TRBJ2-7; weak D call: TRBD1 (6 bases). Germline V lookup: CDR1 MNHEY, CDR2 SVGAGI. Trimming left V 2 bases short and J 1 base short, with 12 bases between. The CDR3 contains 15 residues. DNA of the CDR3: TGTGCCAGCAGTTACAAAGGGCAGGGGTCCTACGAGCAGTACTTC. The encoded protein is CASSYKGQGSYEQYF.

This clonotype came up a few times. This sequence joins TRBV6-5 and TRBJ2-5, with 10 bases that match TRBD2. Trimming at V came to 2 bases and at J to 2 bases, leaving 11 bases not matched to a gene. Per germline, CDR1 MNHEY and CDR2 SVGAGI. CDR3 size: 18 residues. The CDR3 sequence: CASSYRFFSGGPQETQYF. The DNA for the CDR3 is TGTGCCAGCAGTTACAGGTTTTTTAGCGGGGGGCCACAAGAGACCCAGTACTTC.

The chain recombines TRBV6-1 with TRBJ1-4; no definite D call. CDR1 is MNHNS, CDR2 SASEGT, per germline. Trimming took off 6 bases at V and 0 bases at J, with 11 bases between the two ends. The CDR3 loop spans 15 amino acids. The CDR3 loop is CASSARDATNEKLFF. For the CDR3, the DNA is TGTGCCAGCAGCGCTCGGGATGCAACTAATGAAAAACTGTTTTTT.

This clonotype was observed a few times. The CDR3 protein is CSAAPALAGGQETQYF. The CDR3, as DNA: TGCAGTGCCGCCCCGGCACTAGCGGGGGGGCAAGAGACCCAGTACTTC. This chain uses TRBV20-1 with TRBJ2-5; 13 bases align to TRBD2. CDR3 size: 16 residues. V was clipped by 6 bases and J by 2 bases; unmatched bases: 9. Germline CDR1 and CDR2: DFQATT and SNEGSKA (reference sequence).

There are a few counts of this clonotype. V is TRBV12-5 and J is TRBJ1-5; D gene ambiguous. There are 12 residues in the CDR3. The germline V gene has CDR1 LGHNT and CDR2 FRNRAP. Between the trimmed V and J ends, which lost 4 bases and 0 bases, there was a span of 1 base. This CDR3 reads CASGYSNQPQHF. In DNA form, the CDR3 reads TGTGCTAGTGGTTATAGCAATCAGCCCCAGCATTTT.

The chain carries TRBV15 and TRBJ2-7; D tentatively fits TRBD1 or TRBD2 (5 bases each). Germline V gene data show CDR1 as LNHNV and CDR2 as YYDKDF (reference sequence). The CDR3 totals 14 residues. Trimming left V 0 bases short and J 4 bases short, with 10 bases between. The CDR3 DNA follows: TGTGCCACCAGCAGAGATCGTGGGACGTACGAGCAGTACTTC. As protein: CATSRDRGTYEQYF.

The chain recombines TRBV20-1 with TRBJ2-1; 8 bases fit TRBD2. CDR1 is DFQATT, CDR2 SNEGSKA, per germline (reference sequence). The J segment lost 0 bases and the V segment lost 1 base, leaving 5 bases of the junction unmatched. CDR3 size: 16 residues. CDR3 sequence: CSARALGTSSYNEQFF. The DNA of the CDR3 is TGCAGTGCTAGAGCCCTAGGGACTAGCTCCTACAATGAGCAGTTCTTC.

The V and J genes are TRBV12-3 or TRBV12-4 and TRBJ2-5; 7 positions match TRBD2. After removal of 3 bases from V and 5 bases from J, the junction contained 3 bases not matched to a gene. The CDR3 has 13 residues. CDR3 region: CASSFMGGETQYF. The CDR3 coding sequence is TGTGCCAGCAGTTTCATGGGGGGGGAGACCCAGTACTTC.

By share of the sample, this clonotype is medium-sized (0.01 to 0.1%). V is TRBV6-5 and J is TRBJ1-5; D call uncertain. Trimming cost V 0 bases and J 1 base, with 10 bases left between them. The V gene's germline CDR1 is MNHEY and CDR2 SVGAGI. The CDR3 is 16 residues long. DNA for the CDR3: TGTGCCAGCAGTTACTCGATTGGTAGGAGCAATCAGCCCCAGCATTTT. Its translation: CASSYSIGRSNQPQHF.

The chain combines TRBV6-1 with TRBJ1-6; possible D gene TRBD1, 6 bases. Germline loops: CDR1 MNHNS, CDR2 SASEGT. V lost 4 bases and J lost 8, with 9 bases in between. The CDR3 contains 13 residues. The CDR3 region has the DNA TGTGCCAGCAGTGCTAACAGGGATTCACCCCTCCACTTT. Translated, it gives CASSANRDSPLHF.

The table lists this clonotype with a few counts. This chain connects TRBV19 to TRBJ2-2, with D possibly TRBD2 on 6 matching bases. V shed 1 base and J shed 0 bases, with 18 bases lying between them. This CDR3 spans 19 amino acids. Germline CDR1 LNHDA, CDR2 SQIVND (reference sequence). CDR3 bases: TGTGCCAGTAGTATAGGCAGGTTGAGGCGGGGCCCGAACACCGGGGAGCTGTTTTTT. Translating gives CASSIGRLRRGPNTGELFF. The full variable domain, with the rest looked up from reference TRBV19 and TRBJ2-2, is DGGITQSPKYLFRKEGQNVTLSCEQNLNHDAMYWYRQDPGQGLRLIYYSQIVNDFQKGDIAEGYSVSREKKESFPLTVTSAQKNPTAFYLCASSIGRLRRGPNTGELFFGEGSRLTVL.

This clonotype was counted only a few times. The chain has TRBV19 and TRBJ1-5; possible D gene TRBD1, 6 bases. Per germline, CDR1 LNHDA and CDR2 SQIVND (reference sequence). V lost 4 bases and J lost 0, with 10 bases in between. This CDR3 region has 15 residues. The CDR3 DNA follows: TGTGCCAGTAGTAACAGGGAATATAGCAATCAGCCCCAGCATTTT. Amino acids: CASSNREYSNQPQHF.

This clonotype has just a few counts. The V call is TRBV5-1, the J call TRBJ2-2; TRBD1 agrees at 9 bases. Germline V lookup: CDR1 SGHRS, CDR2 YFSETQ. The V segment lost 1 base and the J segment 4 bases; nucleotides outside the gene matches: 5. This CDR3 has 16 residues. The CDR3 protein is CASSLYAGQGTGELFF. In DNA, the CDR3 is TGCGCCAGCAGCTTGTATGCGGGACAGGGCACCGGGGAGCTGTTTTTT.

J is TRBJ1-2 and V is TRBV4-2; D unclear. Trimming took 0 bases from V and 3 from J, leaving 11 bases between them. The CDR3 totals 15 residues. Germline values: CDR1 LGHNA, CDR2 YNFKEQ. CDR3 coding DNA: TGTGCCAGCAGCCAAGACTATAGGGAGGACTATGGCTACACCTTC. Amino acids: CASSQDYREDYGYTF.

The chain is built from TRBV2 and TRBJ1-3; D ambiguous. The CDR3 covers 13 residues. Deletions cut 5 bases from V and 3 bases from J, with 8 bases between. Germline V gene lookup returns CDR1 SNHLY and CDR2 FYNNEI. This chain's CDR3 is CASSYRVGNTIYF. The CDR3, as DNA: TGTGCCAGCAGTTACCGAGTTGGAAACACCATATATTTT.

The chain is built from TRBV19 and TRBJ2-1; 8 nucleotides match TRBD2. Per the germline V gene, CDR1 is LNHDA and CDR2 is SQIVND (reference sequence). J gave up 1 base and V 7 bases, and 6 bases lay outside the gene matches. The length of the CDR3 is 15 residues. CDR3 in amino acids: CASTDGGASYNEQFF. The CDR3 coding sequence is TGTGCCAGTACGGACGGGGGGGCGTCCTACAATGAGCAGTTCTTC.

This clonotype was found a few times. The rearrangement links TRBV7-2 to TRBJ2-5; D perhaps matches TRBD1 (5 bases). V lost 5 bases, J lost 3 bases, and 16 bases lay in between. From germline, CDR1 is SGHTA and CDR2 FQGNSA. This CDR3 is 15 amino acids long. The CDR3 is CASSPPNGREETQYF. In DNA, the CDR3 is TGTGCCAGCAGCCCCCCTAATGGCAGGGAAGAGACCCAGTACTTC.